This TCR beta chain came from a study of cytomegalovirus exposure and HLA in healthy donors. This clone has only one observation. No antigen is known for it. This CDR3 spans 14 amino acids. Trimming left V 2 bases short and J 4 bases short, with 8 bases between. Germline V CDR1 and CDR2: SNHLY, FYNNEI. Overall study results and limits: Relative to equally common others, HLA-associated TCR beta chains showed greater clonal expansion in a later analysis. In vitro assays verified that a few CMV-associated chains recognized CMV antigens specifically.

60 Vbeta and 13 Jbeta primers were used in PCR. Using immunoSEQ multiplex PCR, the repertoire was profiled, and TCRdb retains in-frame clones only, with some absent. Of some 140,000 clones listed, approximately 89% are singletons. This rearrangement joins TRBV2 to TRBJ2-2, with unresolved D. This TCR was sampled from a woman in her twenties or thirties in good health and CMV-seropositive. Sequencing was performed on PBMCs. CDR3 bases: TGTGCCAGCAGTGAAACCCTGAGCACCGGGGAGCTGTTTTTT. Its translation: CASSETLSTGELFF.